The 5 T cell receptor beta chains given below trace back to one sample, sequenced in a study of blood T cell repertoires in COVID-19. Sequencing was performed with immunoSEQ multiplex PCR; in TCRdb, only in-frame clones are kept and a portion is missing. The data contain roughly 150,000 clones, about 89% of them singletons. Sequenced input: peripheral blood. These receptors came from a man between 60 and 75 years old with acute or convalescent COVID-19.

The chain joins TRBV13 to TRBJ2-1; 7 bases align to TRBD1. Germline V CDR1 and CDR2: PRHDT, FYEKMQ (reference sequence). Trimming at V came to 5 bases and at J to 1 base, leaving 11 bases not matched to a gene. CDR3 length: 17 amino acids. In DNA form, the CDR3 reads TGTGCCAGCAGCAAAAGACAGGGCCCGCCTTCCTACAATGAGCAGTTCTTC. Translated, it gives CASSKRQGPPSYNEQFF.

This chain links TRBV11-2 with TRBJ2-1; D possibly corresponds to TRBD1 (5 bases). The CDR3 consists of 15 residues. Trimming shortened V by 1 base and J by 1 base, and 8 bases separated the two germline ends. CDR1 SGHAT and CDR2 FQNNGV come from the germline V gene. CDR3 DNA sequence: TGTGCCAGCAGCTTAGGGGGCTCATCCTACAATGAGCAGTTCTTC. Translating it yields CASSLGGSSYNEQFF.

The genes are TRBV5-1 and TRBJ1-4, with D hard to call. V lost 2 bases and J 3 bases, leaving 8 bases between the germline ends. The CDR3 contains 14 residues. Germline values: CDR1 SGHRS, CDR2 YFSETQ. The chain's CDR3 is CASSFLGANEKLFF. CDR3 nucleotide sequence: TGCGCCAGCAGCTTCCTAGGTGCTAATGAAAAACTGTTTTTT. Based on the CDR3 plus reference TRBV5-1 and TRBJ1-4, the full variable domain is KAGVTQTPRYLIKTRGQQVTLSCSPISGHRSVSWYQQTPGQGLQFLFEYFSETQRNKGNFPGRFSGRQFSNSRSEMNVSTLELGDSALYLCASSFLGANEKLFFGSGTQLSVL.

This clone was picked up a small number of times. The rearrangement uses TRBV7-8 and TRBJ2-7; D gene unclear. The germline CDR1 and CDR2 sequences are SGHVS and FQNEAQ. Trimming left V 2 bases short and J 1 base short, with 9 bases between. The CDR3 contains 14 residues. CDR3 sequence (DNA): TGTGCCAGCAGCTTAAAACTAAGTTCCTACGAGCAGTACTTC. This gives the protein CASSLKLSSYEQYF. Full variable domain (missing parts from reference TRBV7-8 and TRBJ2-7): GAGVSQSPRYKVAKRGQDVALRCDPISGHVSLFWYQQALGQGPEFLTYFQNEAQLDKSGLPSDRFFAERPEGSVSTLKIQRTQQEDSAVYLCASSLKLSSYEQYFGPGTRLTVT.

The chain recombines TRBV27 with TRBJ1-5; maybe TRBD1 (6 bases). V lost 6 bases and J lost 4, with 16 bases in between. Germline lookup yields CDR1 MNHEY and CDR2 SMNVEV (reference sequence). This CDR3 has 15 residues. This chain's CDR3 is CASSPGGGGNQPQHF. The CDR3 nucleotides read TGTGCCAGCAGCCCGGGAGGGGGGGGGAATCAGCCCCAGCATTTT.